One sample yielded the 11 T cell receptor beta chains listed below, sequenced in a study of PD-1 blockade in classical Hodgkin lymphoma. Repertoires were generated with immunoSEQ multiplex PCR, while TCRdb's copy carries only in-frame clones and drops some. The data hold roughly 28,000 clones, with 78% observed a single time. Every one of the patients relapsed after autologous stem cell transplantation (brentuximab vedotin exposure was variable). The specimen comprised peripheral blood mononuclear cells (PBMCs), sampled before the second cycle of nivolumab. The receptors were sampled from a human donor with classical Hodgkin lymphoma.

This chain connects TRBV5-1 to TRBJ2-5, with 9 bases matching TRBD1. Germline CDR1 reads SGHRS; CDR2 reads YFSETQ. V lost 4 bases to trimming and J lost 0 bases; unmatched junction nucleotides: 10. The CDR3 has 17 amino acids. CDR3 DNA: TGCGCCAGCAGCCCAAATATCGGGACAGGGTACCAAGAGACCCAGTACTTC. This gives the protein CASSPNIGTGYQETQYF.

V usage is TRBV29-1 and J usage is TRBJ1-2, with a possible D match to TRBD1 (5 bases). CDR1 SQVTM and CDR2 ANQGSEA come from the germline V gene. The CDR3 length is 14 residues. Trimming took 2 bases from V and 2 from J, leaving 12 bases between them. CDR3 residues: CSVEPDKLNYGYTF. The CDR3 DNA reads TGCAGCGTTGAACCGGACAAACTAAACTATGGCTACACCTTC.

J is TRBJ1-1 and V is TRBV5-1; no reliable D call. Germline V lookup: CDR1 SGHRS, CDR2 YFSETQ. The CDR3 contains 12 residues. The germline V and J ends were trimmed by 1 base and 3 bases, with 4 bases remaining between them. The CDR3 here is CASSLPDTEAFF. The CDR3 nucleotides are TGCGCCAGCAGCTTGCCAGACACTGAAGCTTTCTTT.

The V gene is TRBV5-4, the J gene TRBJ1-4; perhaps TRBD1 as D (5 bases). V lost 0 bases and J 8 bases, leaving 14 bases between the germline ends. This CDR3 has 15 amino acids. Germline CDR1 is SGHNT and CDR2 is YYREEE (reference sequence). The CDR3 coding sequence is TGTGCCAGCAGCTTGGATGGACAACAACACGAAAAACTGTTTTTT. Translating gives CASSLDGQQHEKLFF.

The sample holds a few counts of this clone. The chain carries TRBV11-2 and TRBJ1-3; D call uncertain. The CDR3 is made up of 12 amino acids. Trimming left V 1 base short and J 4 bases short, with 2 bases between. Germline CDR1 is SGHAT and CDR2 is FQNNGV. The CDR3 nucleotides are TGTGCCAGCAGCTTAGGGGGAAACACCATATATTTT. This sequence encodes CASSLGGNTIYF.

This clone was found once. The CDR3: CASSRFRDRMTF. CDR3 bases: TGTGCCAGCAGCCGATTTCGGGACAGGATGACCTTC. The rearrangement uses TRBV7-6 and TRBJ1-2, with 8 nucleotides matching TRBD1. From germline, CDR1 is SGHVS and CDR2 FNYEAQ. Trimming took 5 bases from V and 14 from J; bases not matched to a gene: 10. The CDR3 runs to 12 residues.

The V gene is TRBV5-1, the J gene TRBJ1-1; perhaps TRBD1 as D (6 bases). Germline CDR1 reads SGHRS; CDR2 reads YFSETQ. CDR3 length: 13 residues. V was shortened by 4 bases and J by 1 base, with 8 bases between the two germline ends. The CDR3 DNA reads as TGCGCCAGCAGCGTGACAGGGAACACTGAAGCTTTCTTT. This gives the protein CASSVTGNTEAFF.

This clone has more than one count but fewer than ten. The chain is built from TRBV14 and TRBJ1-2; unclear D gene. The germline CDR1 and CDR2 sequences are SGHDN and FVKESK. The CDR3 spans 13 residues. Trimming removed 1 base at V and 8 bases at J, with 11 bases between. The CDR3 sequence: CASSQGARGGYTF. The CDR3 nucleotides are TGTGCCAGCAGCCAAGGGGCCCGAGGGGGCTACACCTTC.

The chain carries TRBV5-1 and TRBJ2-7, with D tentatively TRBD1 (6 bases). V was cut by 3 bases and J by 2 bases, with 12 bases left in between. The length of the CDR3 is 14 residues. In germline, CDR1 is SGHRS, CDR2 YFSETQ. The CDR3 sequence: CASSSMTGPYEQYF. CDR3 DNA sequence: TGCGCCAGCAGCTCTATGACAGGCCCCTACGAGCAGTACTTC.

The chain employs TRBV28 and TRBJ1-1; maybe TRBD1 (6 bases). Germline V gene data show CDR1 as MDHEN and CDR2 as SYDVKM. V shed 4 bases and J shed 2 bases, with 17 bases lying between them. The CDR3 contains 16 residues. This CDR3 is CASSSAGADGNTEAFF. CDR3 DNA sequence: TGTGCCAGCAGTTCAGCAGGGGCGGATGGAAACACTGAAGCTTTCTTT.

A few counts support this clone. CDR3 loop: CASSQGSGNTIYF. CDR3 sequence (DNA): TGTGCCAGCAGTCAAGGCTCTGGAAACACCATATATTTT. The chain employs TRBV6-5 and TRBJ1-3; the D is unclear. The V gene's germline CDR1 is MNHEY and CDR2 SVGAGI. Deletions cut 5 bases from V and 0 bases from J, with 5 bases between. This CDR3 spans 13 amino acids.